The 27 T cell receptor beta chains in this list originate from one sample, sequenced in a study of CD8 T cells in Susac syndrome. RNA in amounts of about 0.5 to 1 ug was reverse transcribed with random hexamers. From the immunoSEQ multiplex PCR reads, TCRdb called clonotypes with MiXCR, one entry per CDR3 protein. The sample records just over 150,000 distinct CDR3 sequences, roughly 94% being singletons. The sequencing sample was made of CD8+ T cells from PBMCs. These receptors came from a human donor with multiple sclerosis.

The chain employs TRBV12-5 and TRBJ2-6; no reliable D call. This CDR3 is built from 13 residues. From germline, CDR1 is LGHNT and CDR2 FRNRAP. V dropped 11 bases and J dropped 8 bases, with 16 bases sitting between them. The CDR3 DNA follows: TGTGCTCACCCGCTAAGAATCCCCAACGTCCTGACTTTC. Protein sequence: CAHPLRIPNVLTF.

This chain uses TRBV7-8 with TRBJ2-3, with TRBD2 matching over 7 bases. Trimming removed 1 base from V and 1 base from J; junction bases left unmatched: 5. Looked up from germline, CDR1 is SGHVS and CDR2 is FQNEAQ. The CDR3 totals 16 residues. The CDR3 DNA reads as TGTGCCAGCAGCTTAGGGGCGGGGGAACGCACAGATACGCAGTATTTT. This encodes CASSLGAGERTDTQYF.

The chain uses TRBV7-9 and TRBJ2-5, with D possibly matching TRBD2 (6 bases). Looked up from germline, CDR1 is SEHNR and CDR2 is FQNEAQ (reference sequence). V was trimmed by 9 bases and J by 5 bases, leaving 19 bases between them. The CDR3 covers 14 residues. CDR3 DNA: TGTGCCAGTTATCCAGCCTCTGGGGGGGAGACCCAGTACTTC. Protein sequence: CASYPASGGETQYF.

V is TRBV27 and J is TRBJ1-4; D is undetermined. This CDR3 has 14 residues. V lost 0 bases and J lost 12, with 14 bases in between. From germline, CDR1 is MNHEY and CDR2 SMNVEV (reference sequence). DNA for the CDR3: TGTGCCAGCAGTTTATCGTCCGGACCAAGGGAACTGTTTTTT. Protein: CASSLSSGPRELFF.

CDR3 bases: TGTGCCAGCAGCCGTGACGGGGGGCCCTTCCACAATGAGCAGTTCTTC. Translating gives CASSRDGGPFHNEQFF. The chain recombines TRBV5-6 with TRBJ2-1, with TRBD2 as a possible D gene (7 bases). The CDR3 contains 16 residues. V dropped 4 bases and J dropped 5 bases, with 19 bases sitting between them. Germline V gene data show CDR1 as SGHDT and CDR2 as YYEEEE.

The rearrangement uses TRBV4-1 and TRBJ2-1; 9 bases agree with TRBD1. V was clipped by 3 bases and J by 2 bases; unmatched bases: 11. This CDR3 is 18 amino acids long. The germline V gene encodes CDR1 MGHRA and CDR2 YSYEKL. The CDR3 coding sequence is TGCGCCAGCAGCCACGCGATAGCCGGGACAGGGACCTACAATGAGCAGTTCTTC. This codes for CASSHAIAGTGTYNEQFF.

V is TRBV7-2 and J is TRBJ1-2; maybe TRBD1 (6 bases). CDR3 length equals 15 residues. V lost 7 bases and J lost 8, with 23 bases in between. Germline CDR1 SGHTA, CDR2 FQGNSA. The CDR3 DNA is TGTGCCAGCATCTCTTTCTATAGGACAGCGGCGGGCTACACCTTC. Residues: CASISFYRTAAGYTF.

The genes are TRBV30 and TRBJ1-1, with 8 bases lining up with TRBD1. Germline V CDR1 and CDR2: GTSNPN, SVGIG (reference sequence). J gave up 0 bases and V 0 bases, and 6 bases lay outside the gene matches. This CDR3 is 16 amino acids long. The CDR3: CAWSVPYRGMNTEAFF. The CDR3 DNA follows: TGTGCCTGGAGTGTACCGTACAGGGGGATGAACACTGAAGCTTTCTTT.

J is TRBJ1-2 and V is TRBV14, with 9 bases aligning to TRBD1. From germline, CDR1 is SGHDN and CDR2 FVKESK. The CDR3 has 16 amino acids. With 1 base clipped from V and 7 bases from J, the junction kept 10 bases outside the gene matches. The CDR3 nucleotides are TGTGCCAGCAGCCAAGTGATTTGGACAGGGGAAGTTGGCTACACCTTC. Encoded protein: CASSQVIWTGEVGYTF.

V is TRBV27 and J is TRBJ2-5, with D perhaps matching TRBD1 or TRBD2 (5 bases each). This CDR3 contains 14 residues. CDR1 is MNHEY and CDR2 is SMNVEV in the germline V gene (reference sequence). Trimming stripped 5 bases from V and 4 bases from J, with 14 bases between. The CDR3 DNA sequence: TGTGCCAGCAGTCCAGGGATGAGCGGAGAGACCCAGTACTTC. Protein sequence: CASSPGMSGETQYF.

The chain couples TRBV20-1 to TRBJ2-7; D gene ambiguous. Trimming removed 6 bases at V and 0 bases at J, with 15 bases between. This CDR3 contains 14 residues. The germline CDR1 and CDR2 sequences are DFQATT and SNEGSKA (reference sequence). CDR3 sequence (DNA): TGCAGTGCCGGTGGACGGATTGACTCCTACGAGCAGTACTTC. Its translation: CSAGGRIDSYEQYF.

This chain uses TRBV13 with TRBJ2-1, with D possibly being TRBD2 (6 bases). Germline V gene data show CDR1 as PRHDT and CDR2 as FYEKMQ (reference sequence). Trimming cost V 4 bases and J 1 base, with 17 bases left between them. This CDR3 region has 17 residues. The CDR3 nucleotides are TGTGCCAGCAGCTATTCGGGGACTTCCGAGTCCTACAATGAGCAGTTCTTC. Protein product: CASSYSGTSESYNEQFF.

The CDR3 nucleotides read TGTGCTAGTGGTACAGGGTCAGAGACCCAGTACTTC. Its translation is CASGTGSETQYF. The chain recombines TRBV12-5 with TRBJ2-5; possibly TRBD1 for D (6 bases). CDR1 LGHNT and CDR2 FRNRAP come from the germline V gene. The CDR3 contains 12 residues. V was clipped by 5 bases and J by 4 bases, with 8 bases between them.

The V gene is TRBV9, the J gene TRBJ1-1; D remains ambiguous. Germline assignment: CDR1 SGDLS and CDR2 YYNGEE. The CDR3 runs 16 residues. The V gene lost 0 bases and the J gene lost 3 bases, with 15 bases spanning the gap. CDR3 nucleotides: TGTGCCAGCAGCGTAGTGTCAGCCCGGCGGGACACTGAAGCTTTCTTT. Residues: CASSVVSARRDTEAFF.

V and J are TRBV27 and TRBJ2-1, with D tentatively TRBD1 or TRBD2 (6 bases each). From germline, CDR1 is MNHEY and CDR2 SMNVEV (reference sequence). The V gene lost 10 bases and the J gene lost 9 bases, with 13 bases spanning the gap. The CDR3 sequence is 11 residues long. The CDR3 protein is CATWGAREQFF. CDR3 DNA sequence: TGTGCCACCTGGGGGGCACGTGAGCAGTTCTTC.

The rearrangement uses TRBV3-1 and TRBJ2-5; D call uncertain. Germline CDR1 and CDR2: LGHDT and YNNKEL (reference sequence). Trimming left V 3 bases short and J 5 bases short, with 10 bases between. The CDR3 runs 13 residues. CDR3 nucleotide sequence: TGTGCCAGCAGCCATTGGGGTGATGAGACCCAGTACTTC. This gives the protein CASSHWGDETQYF.

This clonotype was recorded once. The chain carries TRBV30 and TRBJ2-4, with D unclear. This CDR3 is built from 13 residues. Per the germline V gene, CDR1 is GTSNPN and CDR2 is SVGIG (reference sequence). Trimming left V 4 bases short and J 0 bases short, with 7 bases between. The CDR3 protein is CAWTTVAKNIQYF. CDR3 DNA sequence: TGTGCCTGGACGACGGTAGCCAAAAACATTCAGTACTTC.

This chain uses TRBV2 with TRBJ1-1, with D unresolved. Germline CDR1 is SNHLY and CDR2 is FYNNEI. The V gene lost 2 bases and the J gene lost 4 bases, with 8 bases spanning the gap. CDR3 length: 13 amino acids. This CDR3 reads CASSEQKSTEAFF. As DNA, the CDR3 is TGTGCCAGCAGTGAACAGAAGAGCACTGAAGCTTTCTTT.

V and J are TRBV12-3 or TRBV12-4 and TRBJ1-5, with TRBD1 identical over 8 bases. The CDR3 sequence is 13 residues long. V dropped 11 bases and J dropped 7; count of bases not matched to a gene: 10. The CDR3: CAVSQGANQPQHF. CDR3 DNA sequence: TGTGCCGTGTCCCAGGGGGCCAACCAGCCCCAGCATTTT.

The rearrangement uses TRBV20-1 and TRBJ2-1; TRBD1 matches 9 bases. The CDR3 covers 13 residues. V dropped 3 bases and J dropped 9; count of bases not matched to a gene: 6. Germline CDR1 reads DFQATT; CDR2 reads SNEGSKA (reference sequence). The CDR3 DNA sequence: TGCAGTGCTAGGGGGGACAGGGCGGGTGAGCAGTTCTTC. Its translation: CSARGDRAGEQFF.

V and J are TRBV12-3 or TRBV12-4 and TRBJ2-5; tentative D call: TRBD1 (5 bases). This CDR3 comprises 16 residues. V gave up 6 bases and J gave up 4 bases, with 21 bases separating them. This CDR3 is CASSQSLGNQGETQYF. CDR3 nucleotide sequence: TGTGCCAGCAGCCAGTCATTGGGCAACCAGGGAGAGACCCAGTACTTC.

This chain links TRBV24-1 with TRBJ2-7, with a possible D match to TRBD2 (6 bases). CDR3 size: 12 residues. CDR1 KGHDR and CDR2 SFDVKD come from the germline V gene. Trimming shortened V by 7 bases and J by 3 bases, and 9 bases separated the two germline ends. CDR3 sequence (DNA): TGTGCCACCAGCCCGGGAGACTACGAGCAGTACTTC. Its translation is CATSPGDYEQYF.

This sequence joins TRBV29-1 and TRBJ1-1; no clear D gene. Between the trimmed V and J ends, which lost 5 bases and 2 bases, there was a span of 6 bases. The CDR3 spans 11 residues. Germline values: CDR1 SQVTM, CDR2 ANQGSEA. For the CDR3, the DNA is TGCAGCGTTCTTGGCAACACTGAAGCTTTCTTT. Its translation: CSVLGNTEAFF.

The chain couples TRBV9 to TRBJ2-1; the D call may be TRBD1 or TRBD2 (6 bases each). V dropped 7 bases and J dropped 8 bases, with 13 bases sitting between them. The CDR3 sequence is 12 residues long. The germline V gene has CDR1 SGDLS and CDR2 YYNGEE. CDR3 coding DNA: TGTGCCAGCGGAGAGGGGGGTTATGAGCAGTTCTTC. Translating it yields CASGEGGYEQFF.

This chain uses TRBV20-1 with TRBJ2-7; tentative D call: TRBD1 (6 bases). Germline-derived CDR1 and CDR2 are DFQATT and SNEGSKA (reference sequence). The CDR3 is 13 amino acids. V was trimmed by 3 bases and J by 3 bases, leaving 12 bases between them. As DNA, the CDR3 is TGCAGTGCTAGCCAGGACAGATACTACGAGCAGTACTTC. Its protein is CSASQDRYYEQYF.

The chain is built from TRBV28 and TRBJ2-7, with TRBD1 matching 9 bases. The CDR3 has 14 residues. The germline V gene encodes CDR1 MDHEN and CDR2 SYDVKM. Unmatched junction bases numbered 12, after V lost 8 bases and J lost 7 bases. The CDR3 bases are TGTGCCAGCCACTCATGGACAGGGGCCGGAGAGCAGTACTTC. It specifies CASHSWTGAGEQYF.

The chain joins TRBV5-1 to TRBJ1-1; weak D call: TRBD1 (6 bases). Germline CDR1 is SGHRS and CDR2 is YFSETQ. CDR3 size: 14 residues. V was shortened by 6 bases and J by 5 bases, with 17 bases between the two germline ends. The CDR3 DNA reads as TGCGCCAGCAAGCTGGCGCAGGGGAGGACTGAAGCTTTCTTT. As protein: CASKLAQGRTEAFF.